This T cell receptor (beta chain) is from a study of cytomegalovirus exposure and HLA in healthy donors. Study context: Among the approximately 410 genotyped donors, approximately 81% were placed in the Caucasian-associated ancestry cluster.

In germline, CDR1 is SGHVS, CDR2 FQNEAQ. The V segment lost 3 bases and the J segment 2 bases; nucleotides outside the gene matches: 7. The CDR3 contains 16 residues. With respect to this clone: Its specificity is not known.

The study ran its PCR with 60 Vbeta and 13 Jbeta primers. Repertoires were generated with immunoSEQ multiplex PCR, while TCRdb's copy carries only in-frame clones and drops some. The data contain 30,000 to 40,000 clones, 85% to 95% of them singletons. Study-level findings and limits: Later analysis suggested most CMV-associated TCR beta chains were HLA-restricted. Donor immune exposure was known only as CMV serostatus. The authors judged a highly shared variant cluster likely a sequencing artifact.

The chain combines TRBV7-8 with TRBJ2-3, with 8 bases lining up with TRBD2. The source of this sequence is a woman aged 18-29 years in good health and CMV-seronegative. Sample: PBMCs. CDR3 region: CASSLGERGFTDTQYF. CDR3 in DNA: TGTGCCAGCAGCTTGGGCGAGCGGGGGTTCACAGATACGCAGTATTTT. The variable domain in full, with the rest retrieved from reference TRBV7-8 and TRBJ2-3, is GAGVSQSPRYKVAKRGQDVALRCDPISGHVSLFWYQQALGQGPEFLTYFQNEAQLDKSGLPSDRFFAERPEGSVSTLKIQRTQQEDSAVYLCASSLGERGFTDTQYFGPGTRLTVL.